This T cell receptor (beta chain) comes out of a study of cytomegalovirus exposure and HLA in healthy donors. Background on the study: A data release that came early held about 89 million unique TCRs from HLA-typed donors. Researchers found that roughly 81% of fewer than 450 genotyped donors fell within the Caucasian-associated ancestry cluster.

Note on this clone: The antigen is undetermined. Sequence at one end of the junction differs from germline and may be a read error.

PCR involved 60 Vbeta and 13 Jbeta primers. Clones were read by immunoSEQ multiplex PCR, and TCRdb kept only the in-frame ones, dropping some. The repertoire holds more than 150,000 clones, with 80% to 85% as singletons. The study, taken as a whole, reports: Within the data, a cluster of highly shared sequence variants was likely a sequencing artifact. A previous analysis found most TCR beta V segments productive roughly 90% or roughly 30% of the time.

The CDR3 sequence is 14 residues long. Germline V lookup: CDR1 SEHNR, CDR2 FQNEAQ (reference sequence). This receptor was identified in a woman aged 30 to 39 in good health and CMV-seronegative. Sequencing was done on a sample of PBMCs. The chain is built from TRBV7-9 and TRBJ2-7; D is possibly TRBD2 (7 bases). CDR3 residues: CASSLEGGGYEQHF. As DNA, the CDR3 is TGTGCCAGCAGCTTAGAAGGGGGGGGCTACGAGCAGCACTTC.